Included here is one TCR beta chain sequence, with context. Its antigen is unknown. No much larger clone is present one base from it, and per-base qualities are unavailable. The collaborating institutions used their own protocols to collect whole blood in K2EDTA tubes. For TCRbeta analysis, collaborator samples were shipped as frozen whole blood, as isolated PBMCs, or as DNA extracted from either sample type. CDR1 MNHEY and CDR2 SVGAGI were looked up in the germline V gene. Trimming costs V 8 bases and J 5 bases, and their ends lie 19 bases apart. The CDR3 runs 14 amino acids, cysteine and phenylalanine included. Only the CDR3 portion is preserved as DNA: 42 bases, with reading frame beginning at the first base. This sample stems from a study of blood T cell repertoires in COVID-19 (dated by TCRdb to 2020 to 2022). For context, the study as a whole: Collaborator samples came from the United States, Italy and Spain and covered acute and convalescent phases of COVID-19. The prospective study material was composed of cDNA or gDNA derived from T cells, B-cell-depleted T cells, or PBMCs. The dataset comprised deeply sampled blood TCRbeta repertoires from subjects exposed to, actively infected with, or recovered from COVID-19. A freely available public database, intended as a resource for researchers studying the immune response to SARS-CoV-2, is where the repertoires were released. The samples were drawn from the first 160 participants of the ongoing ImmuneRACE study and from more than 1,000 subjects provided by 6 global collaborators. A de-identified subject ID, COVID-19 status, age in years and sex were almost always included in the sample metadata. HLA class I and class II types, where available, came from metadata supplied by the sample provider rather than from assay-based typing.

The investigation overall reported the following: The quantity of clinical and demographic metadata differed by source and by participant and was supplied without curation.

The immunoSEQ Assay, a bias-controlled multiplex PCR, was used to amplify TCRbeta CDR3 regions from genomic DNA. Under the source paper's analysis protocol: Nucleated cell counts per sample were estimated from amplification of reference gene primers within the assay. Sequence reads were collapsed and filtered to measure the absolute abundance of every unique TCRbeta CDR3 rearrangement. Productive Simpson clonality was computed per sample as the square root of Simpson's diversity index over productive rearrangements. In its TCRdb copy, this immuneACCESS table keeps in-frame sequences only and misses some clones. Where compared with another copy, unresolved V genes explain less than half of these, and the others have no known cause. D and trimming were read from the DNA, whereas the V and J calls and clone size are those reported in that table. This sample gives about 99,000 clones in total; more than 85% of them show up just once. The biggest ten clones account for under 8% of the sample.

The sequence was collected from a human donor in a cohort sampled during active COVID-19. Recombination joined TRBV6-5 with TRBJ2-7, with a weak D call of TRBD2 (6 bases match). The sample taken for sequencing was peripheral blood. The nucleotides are TGTGCCAGCCGAAGGCAGGCCGGAGGGAACGAGCAGTACTTC. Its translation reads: CASRRQAGGNEQYF.